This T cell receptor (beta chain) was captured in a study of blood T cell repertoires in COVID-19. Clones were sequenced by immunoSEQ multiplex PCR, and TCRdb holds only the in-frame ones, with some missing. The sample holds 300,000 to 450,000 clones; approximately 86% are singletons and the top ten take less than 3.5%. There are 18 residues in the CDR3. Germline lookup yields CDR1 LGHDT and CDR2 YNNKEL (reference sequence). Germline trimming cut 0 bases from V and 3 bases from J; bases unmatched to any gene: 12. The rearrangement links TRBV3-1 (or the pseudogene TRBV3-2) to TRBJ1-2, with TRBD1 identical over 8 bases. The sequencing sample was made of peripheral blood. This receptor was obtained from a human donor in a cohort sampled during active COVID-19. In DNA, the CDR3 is TGTGCCAGCAGCCAAGAGTCGGGGAGGACAGGGCAGTACTATGGCTACACCTTC. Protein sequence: CASSQESGRTGQYYGYTF.